Listed below are T cell receptor beta chains from one sample, sequenced in a study of shared clonotypes between healthy human individuals. The repertoire was sequenced with immunoSEQ multiplex PCR; TCRdb's copy has only in-frame clones and lacks some. This table has over 2 million clones, roughly 95% appearing once. Sequencing was performed on naive CD8+ T cells sorted from blood. The receptors shown here come from a young man in good health. Both conserved end residues are part of each CDR3. Each record gives: V gene, D gene, clone size, J gene, CDR3 DNA, CDR3 protein. D genes are given only for firm matches. The size field is filled for only some rows; it gives once, few, many or a size class.

v_call: TRBV7-2; d_call: NA; clone_size: NA; j_call: TRBJ2-7; cdr3_nt: TGTGCCAGCAGCTTAGGAGGAGGGGGGTTCTCCTACGAGCAGTACTTC; cdr3_aa: CASSLGGGGFSYEQYF
v_call: TRBV7-9; d_call: TRBD1; clone_size: NA; j_call: TRBJ2-4; cdr3_nt: TGTGCCAGCAGCTGGGACAGACTCCGTCGCGAAAACATTCAGTACTTC; cdr3_aa: CASSWDRLRRENIQYF
v_call: TRBV28; d_call: NA; clone_size: NA; j_call: TRBJ2-2; cdr3_nt: TGTGCCAGCAGTTTACGGCCCACCGGGGAGCTGTTTTTT; cdr3_aa: CASSLRPTGELFF
v_call: TRBV28; d_call: NA; clone_size: NA; j_call: TRBJ1-1; cdr3_nt: TGTGCCAGCAGTTTACTAGGGGAGAACACTGAAGCTTTCTTT; cdr3_aa: CASSLLGENTEAFF
v_call: TRBV23-1; d_call: NA; clone_size: NA; j_call: TRBJ1-3; cdr3_nt: TGCGCCAGCAAAGGGAATAGGTCGGGCCAACTCCACTCTGGAAACACCATATATTTT; cdr3_aa: CASKGNRSGQLHSGNTIYF
v_call: TRBV30; d_call: NA; clone_size: many; j_call: TRBJ1-6; cdr3_nt: TGTGCCTGGAGTGGGCAGTATAATTCACCCCTCCACTTT; cdr3_aa: CAWSGQYNSPLHF
v_call: TRBV19; d_call: TRBD1; clone_size: NA; j_call: TRBJ2-7; cdr3_nt: TGTGCCAGTAGTATAGACTTCCCGGACAGGATCTACGAGCAGTACTTC; cdr3_aa: CASSIDFPDRIYEQYF
v_call: TRBV5-1; d_call: NA; clone_size: NA; j_call: TRBJ2-3; cdr3_nt: TGCGCCAGCAGCTTGAGGCAGAACACAGATACGCAGTATTTT; cdr3_aa: CASSLRQNTDTQYF
v_call: TRBV7-9; d_call: NA; clone_size: NA; j_call: TRBJ1-4; cdr3_nt: TGTGCCAGCAGCTTAGTGCGGACACTTAATGAAAAACTGTTTTTT; cdr3_aa: CASSLVRTLNEKLFF
v_call: TRBV2; d_call: NA; clone_size: once; j_call: TRBJ1-2; cdr3_nt: TGTGCCAGCAACCCAGACTCGGGGGGGTTCGGCTACACCTTC; cdr3_aa: CASNPDSGGFGYTF
v_call: TRBV15; d_call: NA; clone_size: NA; j_call: TRBJ2-3; cdr3_nt: TGTGCCACCAGCCGAACCCTGGGAGACTCAGATACGCAGTATTTT; cdr3_aa: CATSRTLGDSDTQYF
v_call: TRBV2; d_call: TRBD1; clone_size: NA; j_call: TRBJ1-6; cdr3_nt: TGTGCCAGCAGTGGGCAGGGGGAGTCACCCCTCCACTTT; cdr3_aa: CASSGQGESPLHF
v_call: TRBV5-6; d_call: NA; clone_size: once; j_call: TRBJ2-7; cdr3_nt: TGTGCCAGCAGCCTCCGGGACTTGCCACACGAGCAGTACTTC; cdr3_aa: CASSLRDLPHEQYF
v_call: TRBV4-1; d_call: NA; clone_size: NA; j_call: TRBJ2-2; cdr3_nt: TGCGCCAGCAGCCAAGAAGGGCTAGCACCCGGGGAGCTGTTTTTT; cdr3_aa: CASSQEGLAPGELFF
v_call: TRBV4-3; d_call: NA; clone_size: NA; j_call: TRBJ2-7; cdr3_nt: TGCGCCAGCAGCCAGGAGAGGGGGAGTGGCTACGAGCAGTACTTC; cdr3_aa: CASSQERGSGYEQYF
v_call: TRBV10-2; d_call: NA; clone_size: NA; j_call: TRBJ1-2; cdr3_nt: TGCGCCAGCAGTGACCTGGGAATGTATGGCTACACCTTC; cdr3_aa: CASSDLGMYGYTF
v_call: TRBV30; d_call: NA; clone_size: NA; j_call: TRBJ2-3; cdr3_nt: TGTGCCGCAGACTCCGGATTCGAGACTAGCACAGATACGCAGTATTTT; cdr3_aa: CAADSGFETSTDTQYF
v_call: TRBV28; d_call: TRBD1; clone_size: NA; j_call: TRBJ1-1; cdr3_nt: TGTGCCAGCAGTTGGGGGACAGGGGGAATGGTTACTGAAGCTTTCTTT; cdr3_aa: CASSWGTGGMVTEAFF